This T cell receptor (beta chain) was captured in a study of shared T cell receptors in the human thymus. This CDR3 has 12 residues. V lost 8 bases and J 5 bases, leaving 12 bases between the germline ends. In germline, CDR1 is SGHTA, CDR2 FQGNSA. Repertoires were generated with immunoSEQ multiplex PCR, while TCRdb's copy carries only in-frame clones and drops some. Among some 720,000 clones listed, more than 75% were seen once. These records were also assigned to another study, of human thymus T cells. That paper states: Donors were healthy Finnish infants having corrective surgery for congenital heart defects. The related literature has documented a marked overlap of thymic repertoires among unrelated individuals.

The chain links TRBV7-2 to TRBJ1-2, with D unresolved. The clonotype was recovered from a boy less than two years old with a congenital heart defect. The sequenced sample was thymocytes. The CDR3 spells CASGHGEYGYTF. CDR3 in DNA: TGTGCCAGCGGGCACGGCGAATATGGCTACACCTTC.